Included here is one TCR beta chain sequence, with context. The record originates from a study of control samples from healthy donors and cancer patients. Some clones are missing from TCRdb's copy, which holds only in-frame ones; the method was immunoSEQ multiplex PCR. The sample lists more than 100,000 clones, approximately 90% occurring once. From germline, CDR1 is SNHLY and CDR2 FYNNEI. This CDR3 has 14 residues. Trimming removed 6 bases from V and 6 bases from J, with 16 bases in between. The origin of this receptor is a woman younger than 35 in good health. The sequenced sample was blood. This chain links TRBV2 with TRBJ2-3; D call uncertain. DNA of the CDR3: TGTGCCAGCAGAAATAATCGTCTGGGCGATACGCAGTATTTT. It yields the protein CASRNNRLGDTQYF. The full variable domain, completed using reference TRBV2 and TRBJ2-3, is EPEVTQTPSHQVTQMGQEVILRCVPISNHLYFYWYRQILGQKVEFLVSFYNNEISEKSEIFDDQFSVERPDGSNFTLKIRSTKLEDSAMYFCASRNNRLGDTQYFGPGTRLTVL.